Shown below are 22 T cell receptor beta chains from a single sample sequenced in a study of Ad26.COV2.S vaccination and SARS-CoV-2 variants (dated by TCRdb to the early 2020s). Receptor amplification or capture employed the immunoSEQ multiplex PCR assay. Imported from immuneACCESS, the table was reduced by TCRdb to in-frame sequences with V and J called. These copies leave out some clones; in studies compared against another copy, an unresolved V gene accounts for under half, and the cause of the remainder is not known. The sample data list approximately 480,000 clones, and around 90% of these were observed just once. The top ten clonotypes cover over 10% of the sample. The sample's treatment or condition, from its label and the paper: roughly 18 received Ad26.COV2.S at low or high dose, single or two shots; about five received placebo; per-sample allocation not given. For vaccine and placebo recipients, repertoires were sequenced using samples collected on day 63 after the first injection.

The material sequenced was peripheral blood, taken in a trial of Ad26.COV2.S vaccine versus placebo. The receptor source for this set is a person aged 18-65 years who received the Ad26.COV2.S COVID-19 vaccine or a placebo.

This clone was seen a handful of times. This chain links TRBV6-2 or TRBV6-3 with TRBJ2-7; D is uncertain. The CDR3 length is 13 residues. Germline values: CDR1 MNHEY, CDR2 SVGEGT. The V and J ends lost 2 bases and 3 bases respectively, with 8 bases between them. The CDR3 DNA is TGTGCCAGCAGTTACCGGGTCCACTACGAGCAGTACTTC. Amino acid sequence: CASSYRVHYEQYF.

The chain employs TRBV15 and TRBJ1-1, with 7 bases lining up with TRBD1. CDR3 length: 14 amino acids. V dropped 4 bases and J dropped 0; count of bases not matched to a gene: 2. CDR1 and CDR2 from the germline V gene are LNHNV and YYDKDF (reference sequence). The CDR3 DNA is TGTGCCACCAGCATGGACAGGCTGAACACTGAAGCTTTCTTT. It codes for CATSMDRLNTEAFF.

The chain couples TRBV30 to TRBJ2-7, with TRBD2 matching 7 bases. The CDR3 is 14 amino acids. The V segment lost 1 base and the J segment 3 bases; nucleotides outside the gene matches: 6. Germline V gene lookup returns CDR1 GTSNPN and CDR2 SVGIG (reference sequence). The CDR3 loop is CAWSAGGRSYEQYF. For the CDR3, the DNA is TGTGCCTGGAGTGCGGGAGGACGGAGCTACGAGCAGTACTTC. The whole variable domain, remainder taken from reference TRBV30 and TRBJ2-7, is SQTIHQWPATLVQPVGSPLSLECTVEGTSNPNLYWYRQAAGRGLQLLFYSVGIGQISSEVPQNLSASRPQDRQFILSSKKLLLSDSGFYLCAWSAGGRSYEQYFGPGTRLTVT.

This clone showed up just a few times. The chain employs TRBV30 and TRBJ1-1; unclear D gene. The CDR3 consists of 13 residues. Trimming took off 0 bases at V and 7 bases at J, with 12 bases between the two ends. Germline assignment: CDR1 GTSNPN and CDR2 SVGIG (reference sequence). The CDR3 reads CAWSVLGGLEAFF. The CDR3 nucleotides read TGTGCCTGGAGTGTACTGGGCGGCCTTGAAGCTTTCTTT.

This chain uses TRBV7-2 with TRBJ1-5; D is unclear. CDR1 is SGHTA and CDR2 is FQGNSA in the germline V gene. The CDR3 length is 18 residues. Trimming stripped 1 base from V and 0 bases from J, with 16 bases between. The CDR3 spells CASSLVVRRVDSNQPQHF. The CDR3 DNA reads as TGTGCCAGCAGCTTAGTGGTCAGAAGGGTTGATAGCAATCAGCCCCAGCATTTT.

The chain carries TRBV7-3 and TRBJ2-1; the match to TRBD2 covers 11 bases. The germline V gene encodes CDR1 SGHTA and CDR2 FQGTGA. The J segment lost 3 bases and the V segment lost 5 bases, leaving 3 bases of the junction unmatched. The CDR3 length is 15 residues. CDR3 protein: CASSRSGRVYNEQFF. DNA of the CDR3: TGTGCCAGCAGCCGTAGCGGGAGGGTCTACAATGAGCAGTTCTTC. Complete variable domain (other parts from reference TRBV7-3 and TRBJ2-1): GAGVSQTPSNKVTEKGKYVELRCDPISGHTALYWYRQSLGQGPEFLIYFQGTGAADDSGLPNDRFFAVRPEGSVSTLKIQRTERGDSAVYLCASSRSGRVYNEQFFGPGTRLTVL.

The chain combines TRBV19 with TRBJ1-2; D ambiguous. Germline loops: CDR1 LNHDA, CDR2 SQIVND (reference sequence). The V end was cut by 6 bases, the J end by 2 bases, with 10 bases between. The CDR3 runs 13 residues. The CDR3 here is CASRWAANYGYTF. The CDR3 coding sequence is TGTGCCAGTAGGTGGGCAGCCAACTATGGCTACACCTTC.

The genes are TRBV3-1 (or the pseudogene TRBV3-2) and TRBJ1-1; D uncertain. V lost 8 bases, J lost 8 bases, and 18 bases lay in between. The CDR3 spans 13 residues. Germline loops: CDR1 LGHDT, CDR2 YNNKEL (reference sequence). The CDR3 reads CASAIGPASEAFF. The CDR3 bases are TGTGCCAGCGCCATTGGGCCGGCGTCGGAAGCTTTCTTT.

V usage is TRBV28 and J usage is TRBJ1-4; D ambiguous. CDR1 is MDHEN and CDR2 is SYDVKM in the germline V gene. This CDR3 contains 15 residues. V lost 1 base and J 0 bases, leaving 6 bases between the germline ends. The DNA of the CDR3 is TGTGCCAGCAGTTTATCTGGAGCAACTAATGAAAAACTGTTTTTT. It codes for CASSLSGATNEKLFF.

V gene TRBV6-2 or TRBV6-3 combines with J gene TRBJ2-5; D is ambiguous. Germline V gene lookup returns CDR1 MNHEY and CDR2 SVGEGT. The CDR3 covers 12 residues. Trimming pared 2 bases from V and 7 bases from J, leaving 8 bases between. The CDR3 region has the DNA TGTGCCAGCAGTTACGGTCCGGGGACCCAGTACTTC. Its translation: CASSYGPGTQYF.

This chain links TRBV7-3 with TRBJ2-1; D is undetermined. The V and J ends lost 2 bases and 6 bases respectively, with 11 bases between them. The CDR3 spans 14 residues. Germline CDR1 and CDR2: SGHTA and FQGTGA. The DNA for the CDR3 is TGTGCCAGCAGCTTACAGGAGTCCGGCAATGAGCAGTTCTTC. Translation: CASSLQESGNEQFF.

The chain has TRBV6-2 or TRBV6-3 and TRBJ1-2, with 7 bases lining up with TRBD1. Trimming removed 4 bases from V and 12 bases from J; junction bases left unmatched: 14. This CDR3 is built from 14 residues. Germline values: CDR1 MNHEY, CDR2 SVGEGT. The CDR3 sequence is CASSLPTSTGLDTF. The CDR3 region has the DNA TGTGCCAGCAGTTTACCTACGTCGACAGGGCTCGACACCTTC.

V and J are TRBV6-5 and TRBJ1-3, with 7 bases lining up with TRBD1. The CDR3 loop spans 15 amino acids. From germline, CDR1 is MNHEY and CDR2 SVGAGI. The junction had 6 bases not matched to a gene; V was cut back by 5 bases and J by 2 bases. In nucleotides, the CDR3 is TGTGCCAGCAGTCCACGGACAGGAACTGGAAACACCATATATTTT. Residues: CASSPRTGTGNTIYF.

The chain couples TRBV4-2 to TRBJ2-2, with 7 nucleotides matching TRBD2. CDR1 LGHNA and CDR2 YNFKEQ come from the germline V gene. Trimming at V came to 0 bases and at J to 6 bases, leaving 4 bases not matched to a gene. There are 15 residues in the CDR3. In DNA, the CDR3 is TGTGCCAGCAGCCAAGAAGTGCGGGAGTCCGGGGAGCTGTTTTTT. It yields the protein CASSQEVRESGELFF.

The rearrangement joins TRBV20-1 to TRBJ2-1; TRBD2 matches 11 bases. Germline V CDR1 and CDR2: DFQATT, SNEGSKA (reference sequence). The ends lost 3 bases at V and 8 bases at J; junction bases unmatched: 15. This CDR3 has 17 residues. The CDR3 DNA reads TGCAGTGCTAGTAGACTAGCGGGATCACCCTTCGGGGATGAGCAGTTCTTC. Encoded protein: CSASRLAGSPFGDEQFF.

The V and J genes are TRBV10-1 and TRBJ2-7, with 7 bases fitting TRBD1. Germline V CDR1 and CDR2: WNHNN, SYGVQD (reference sequence). There are 13 residues in the CDR3. The J segment lost 5 bases and the V segment lost 8 bases, leaving 9 bases of the junction unmatched. CDR3: CASPPRGINEQYF. DNA for the CDR3: TGCGCCAGCCCTCCCAGGGGGATAAACGAGCAGTACTTC.

This sequence joins TRBV5-6 and TRBJ1-6, with 8 positions matching TRBD1. Germline lookup yields CDR1 SGHDT and CDR2 YYEEEE. The CDR3 contains 14 residues. Trimming took 4 bases from V and 8 from J; bases not matched to a gene: 5. CDR3 amino acids: CASSLGQADSPLHF. In DNA form, the CDR3 reads TGTGCCAGCAGCCTGGGACAGGCGGATTCACCCCTCCACTTT.

This chain uses TRBV28 with TRBJ2-3; D may be TRBD1 or TRBD2 (5 bases each). V shed 2 bases and J shed 3 bases, with 6 bases lying between them. Germline V gene data show CDR1 as MDHEN and CDR2 as SYDVKM. This CDR3 region has 13 residues. The CDR3 here is CASSLGGTDTQYF. DNA for the CDR3: TGTGCCAGCAGTTTAGGGGGAACAGATACGCAGTATTTT.

This clone was found a few times. V usage is TRBV9 and J usage is TRBJ2-1; 7 nucleotides agree with TRBD1. Germline-derived CDR1 and CDR2 are SGDLS and YYNGEE. This CDR3 region has 21 residues. V lost 1 base to trimming and J lost 0 bases; unmatched junction nucleotides: 19. The CDR3 nucleotides read TGTGCCAGCAGCGTAAATCCCACCCCCACCGGGACAGCTTCCTCCTACAATGAGCAGTTCTTC. This translates into CASSVNPTPTGTASSYNEQFF. The full variable domain, with the rest looked up from reference TRBV9 and TRBJ2-1, is DSGVTQTPKHLITATGQRVTLRCSPRSGDLSVYWYQQSLDQGLQFLIQYYNGEERAKGNILERFSAQQFPDLHSELNLSSLELGDSALYFCASSVNPTPTGTASSYNEQFFGPGTRLTVL.

This clone was detected a few times. The V and J genes are TRBV6-1 and TRBJ1-5, with 7 positions matching TRBD1. Germline trimming cut 3 bases from V and 7 bases from J; bases unmatched to any gene: 15. The CDR3 is 17 residues long. In germline, CDR1 is MNHNS, CDR2 SASEGT. The CDR3, as DNA: TGTGCCAGCAGTGAGGGCCAGGGGACAGCCCCGAGGCAGCCCCAGCATTTT. It encodes CASSEGQGTAPRQPQHF.

As concerns this clone: This same CDR3 is encoded by further DNA sequences in the sample. The chain employs TRBV7-3 and TRBJ2-3; maybe TRBD1 (6 bases). With 5 bases removed from V and 1 base from J, the gap between germline ends came to 10 bases. CDR3 size: 14 residues. Germline V gene data show CDR1 as SGHTA and CDR2 as FQGTGA. The CDR3 spells CASSLSGGTDTQYF. The CDR3 region has the DNA TGTGCCAGCAGCCTCTCAGGGGGCACAGATACGCAGTATTTT.

V and J are TRBV19 and TRBJ2-2, with D tentatively TRBD1 (6 bases). The germline CDR1 and CDR2 sequences are LNHDA and SQIVND (reference sequence). This CDR3 region has 13 residues. The V and J ends lost 7 bases and 6 bases respectively, with 12 bases between them. This chain's CDR3 is CASMVQGPGELFF. CDR3 coding DNA: TGTGCCAGTATGGTGCAGGGGCCCGGGGAGCTGTTTTTT. The full variable domain, with the rest looked up from reference TRBV19 and TRBJ2-2, is DGGITQSPKYLFRKEGQNVTLSCEQNLNHDAMYWYRQDPGQGLRLIYYSQIVNDFQKGDIAEGYSVSREKKESFPLTVTSAQKNPTAFYLCASMVQGPGELFFGEGSRLTVL.